Below, one TCR beta chain is given with its context. These data originate in a study of cytomegalovirus exposure and HLA in healthy donors. CDR1 SGHTA and CDR2 FQGNSA come from the germline V gene. Trimming stripped 2 bases from V and 1 base from J, with 11 bases between. This CDR3 has 16 amino acids. This table comes from immunoSEQ multiplex PCR, and its TCRdb copy is limited to in-frame clones, with some not included. The data contain approximately 54,000 clones, about 92% of them singletons. The rearrangement uses TRBV7-2 and TRBJ2-2, with a tentative D call TRBD1 (5 bases). The sequence was collected from a woman between 18 and 29 years old in good health and CMV-seropositive. The specimen sequenced was PBMCs. CDR3 residues: CASSLQVQGNTGELFF. CDR3 coding DNA: TGTGCCAGCAGCTTACAAGTCCAGGGGAACACCGGGGAGCTGTTTTTT.